This TCR beta chain was identified during a study of CD8 T cells in ankylosing spondylitis. The V and J ends lost 2 bases and 4 bases respectively, with 12 bases between them. The CDR3 sequence is 14 residues long. The germline CDR1 and CDR2 sequences are LGHDT and YNNKEL (reference sequence). Note on this clonotype: What it binds is not known.

General observations from the study: Disease-linked clones were reportedly significantly enriched in matched ankylosing spondylitis synovial fluid. Clones that were linked to disease were CD8+ and were relatively rare in peripheral blood. Characteristic, it appeared, of ankylosing spondylitis blood was a TCR beta motif of about eight highly homologous variants.

Using quantitative 5'-RACE with molecular barcodes, the authors made TCR beta libraries. In TCRdb, the 5' RACE reads were re-called with MiXCR into one record per CDR3 protein. The table has about 440,000 distinct CDR3 sequences, approximately 17% seen once. V and J are TRBV3-1 and TRBJ2-7; tentative D call: TRBD1 (5 bases). Sequencing used blood, either unsorted or a sorted T cell fraction (not recorded which). This clonotype originated in a male donor with ankylosing spondylitis. CDR3 DNA: TGTGCCAGCAGCCAAAGGGGCCAGACATACGAGCAGTACTTC. It translates to CASSQRGQTYEQYF.